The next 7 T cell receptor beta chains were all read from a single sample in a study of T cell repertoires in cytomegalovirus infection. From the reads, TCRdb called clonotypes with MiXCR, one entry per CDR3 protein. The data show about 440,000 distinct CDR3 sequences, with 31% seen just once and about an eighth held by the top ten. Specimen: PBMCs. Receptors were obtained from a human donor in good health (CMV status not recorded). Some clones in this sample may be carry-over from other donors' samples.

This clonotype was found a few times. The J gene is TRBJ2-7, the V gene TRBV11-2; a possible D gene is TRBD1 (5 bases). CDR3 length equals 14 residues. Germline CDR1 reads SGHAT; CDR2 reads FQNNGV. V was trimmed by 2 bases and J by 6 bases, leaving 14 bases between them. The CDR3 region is CASSLRTSFSEQYF. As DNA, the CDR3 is TGTGCCAGCAGCTTAAGGACATCCTTCTCCGAGCAGTACTTC.

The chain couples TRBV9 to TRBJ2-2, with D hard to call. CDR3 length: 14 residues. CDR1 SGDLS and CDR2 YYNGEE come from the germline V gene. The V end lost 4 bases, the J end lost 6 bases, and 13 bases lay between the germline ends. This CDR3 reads CASSRVVASGELFF. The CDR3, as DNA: TGTGCCAGCAGCAGGGTGGTGGCTTCCGGGGAGCTGTTTTTT.

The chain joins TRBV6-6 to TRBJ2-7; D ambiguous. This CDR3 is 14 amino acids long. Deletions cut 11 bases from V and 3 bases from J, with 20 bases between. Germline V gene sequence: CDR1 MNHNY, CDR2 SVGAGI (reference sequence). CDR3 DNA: TGTGCCCGCGGCAAGGCGGAAGGAAGCTACGAGCAGTACTTC. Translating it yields CARGKAEGSYEQYF.

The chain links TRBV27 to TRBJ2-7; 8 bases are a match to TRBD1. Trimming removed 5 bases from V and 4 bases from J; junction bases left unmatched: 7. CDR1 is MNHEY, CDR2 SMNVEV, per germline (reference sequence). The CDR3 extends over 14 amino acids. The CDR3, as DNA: TGTGCCAGCAGTCCCCAATGGACAGGGTACGAGCAGTACTTC. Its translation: CASSPQWTGYEQYF.

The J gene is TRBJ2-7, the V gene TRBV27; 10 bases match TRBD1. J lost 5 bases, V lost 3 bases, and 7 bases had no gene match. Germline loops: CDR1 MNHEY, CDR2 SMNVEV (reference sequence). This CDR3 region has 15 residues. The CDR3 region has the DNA TGTGCCAGCAGTTTCTTCCGGGACAGGGGCCACGAGCAGTACTTC. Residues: CASSFFRDRGHEQYF.

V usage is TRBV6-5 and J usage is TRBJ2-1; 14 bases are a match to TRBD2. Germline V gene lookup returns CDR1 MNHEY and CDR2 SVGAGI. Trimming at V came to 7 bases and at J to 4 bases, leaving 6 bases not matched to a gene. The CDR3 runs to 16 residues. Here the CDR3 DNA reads TGTGCCAGCACCGAATGGACTAGCGGGGGGTACAATGAGCAGTTCTTC. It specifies CASTEWTSGGYNEQFF.

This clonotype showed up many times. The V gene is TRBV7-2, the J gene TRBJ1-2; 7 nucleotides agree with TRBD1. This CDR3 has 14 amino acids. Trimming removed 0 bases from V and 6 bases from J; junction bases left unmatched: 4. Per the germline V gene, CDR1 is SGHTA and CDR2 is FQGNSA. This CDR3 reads CASSLARGSNGYTF. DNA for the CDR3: TGTGCCAGCAGCTTAGCCAGGGGGTCGAATGGCTACACCTTC.